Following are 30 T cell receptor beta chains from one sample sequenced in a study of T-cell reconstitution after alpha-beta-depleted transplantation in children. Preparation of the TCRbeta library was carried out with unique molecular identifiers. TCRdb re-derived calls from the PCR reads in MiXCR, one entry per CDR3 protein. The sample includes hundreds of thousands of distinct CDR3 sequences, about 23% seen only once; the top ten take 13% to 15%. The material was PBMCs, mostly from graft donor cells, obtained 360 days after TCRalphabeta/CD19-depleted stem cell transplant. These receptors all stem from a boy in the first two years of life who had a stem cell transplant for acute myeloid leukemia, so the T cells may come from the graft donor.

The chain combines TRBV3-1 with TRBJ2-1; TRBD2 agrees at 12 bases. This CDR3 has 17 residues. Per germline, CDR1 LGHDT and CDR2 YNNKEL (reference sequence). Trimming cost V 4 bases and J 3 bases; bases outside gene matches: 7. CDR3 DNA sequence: TGTGCCAGCAGCCCTGACCTAGCGGGGGGGCTCTACAATGAGCAGTTCTTC. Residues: CASSPDLAGGLYNEQFF.

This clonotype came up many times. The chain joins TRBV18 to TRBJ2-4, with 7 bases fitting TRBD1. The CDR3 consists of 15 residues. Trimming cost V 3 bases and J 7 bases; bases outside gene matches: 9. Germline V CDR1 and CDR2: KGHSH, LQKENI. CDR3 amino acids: CASSPGTAIGNIQYF. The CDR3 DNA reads TGTGCCAGCTCACCGGGGACAGCCATAGGGAACATTCAGTACTTC. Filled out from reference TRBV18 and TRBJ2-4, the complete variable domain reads NAGVMQNPRHLVRRRGQEARLRCSPMKGHSHVYWYRQLPEEGLKFMVYLQKENIIDESGMPKERFSAEFPKEGPSILRIQQVVRGDSAAYFCASSPGTAIGNIQYFGAGTRLSVL.

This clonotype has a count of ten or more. The CDR3 bases are TGCAGTGCTAGAGATAATTTCCAGGGGCGTGGAGATACGCAGTATTTT. Protein product: CSARDNFQGRGDTQYF. The chain combines TRBV20-1 with TRBJ2-3, with a possible D match to TRBD1 (6 bases). V was shortened by 0 bases and J by 5 bases, with 18 bases between the two germline ends. This CDR3 has 16 amino acids. Germline values: CDR1 DFQATT, CDR2 SNEGSKA (reference sequence).

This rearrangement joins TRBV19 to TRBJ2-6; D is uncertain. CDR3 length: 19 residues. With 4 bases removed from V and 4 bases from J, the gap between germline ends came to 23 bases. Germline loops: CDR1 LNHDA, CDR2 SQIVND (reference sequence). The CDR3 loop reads CASSRYDGTNLAGANVLTF. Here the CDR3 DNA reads TGTGCCAGTAGTAGATACGACGGAACTAACTTGGCAGGGGCCAACGTCCTGACTTTC.

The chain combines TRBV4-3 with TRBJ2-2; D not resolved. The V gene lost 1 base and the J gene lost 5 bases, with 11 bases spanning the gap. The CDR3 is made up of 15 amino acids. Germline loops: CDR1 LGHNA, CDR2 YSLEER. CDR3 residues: CASSQGGGVTGELFF. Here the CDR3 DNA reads TGCGCCAGCAGCCAAGGAGGTGGGGTTACCGGGGAGCTGTTTTTT.

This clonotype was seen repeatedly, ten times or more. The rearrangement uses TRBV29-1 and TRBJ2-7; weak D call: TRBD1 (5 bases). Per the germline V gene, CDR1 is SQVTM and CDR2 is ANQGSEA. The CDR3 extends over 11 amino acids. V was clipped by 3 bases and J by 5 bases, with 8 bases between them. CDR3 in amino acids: CSVDRVDEQYV. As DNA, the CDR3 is TGCAGCGTTGACAGGGTAGACGAGCAGTACGTC.

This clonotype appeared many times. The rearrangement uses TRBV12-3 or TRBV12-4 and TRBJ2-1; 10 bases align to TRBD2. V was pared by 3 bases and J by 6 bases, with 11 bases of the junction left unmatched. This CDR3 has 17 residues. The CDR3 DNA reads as TGTGCCAGCAGTTTCCGTACTAGCGGGGCCTTGTCCAATGAGCAGTTCTTC. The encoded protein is CASSFRTSGALSNEQFF.

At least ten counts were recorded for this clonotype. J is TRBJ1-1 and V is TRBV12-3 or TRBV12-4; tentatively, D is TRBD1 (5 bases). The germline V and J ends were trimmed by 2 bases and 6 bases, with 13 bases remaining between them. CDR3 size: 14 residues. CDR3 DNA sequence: TGTGCCAGCAGTTTACCGGGGAGGGGTGCTGAAGCTTTCTTT. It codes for CASSLPGRGAEAFF.

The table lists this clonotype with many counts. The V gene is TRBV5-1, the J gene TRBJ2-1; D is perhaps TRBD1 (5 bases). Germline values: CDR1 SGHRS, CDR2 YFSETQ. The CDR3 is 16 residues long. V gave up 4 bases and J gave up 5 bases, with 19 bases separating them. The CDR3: CASSAQWGYRDNEQFF. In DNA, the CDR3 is TGCGCCAGCAGCGCTCAATGGGGCTACCGAGACAATGAGCAGTTCTTC.

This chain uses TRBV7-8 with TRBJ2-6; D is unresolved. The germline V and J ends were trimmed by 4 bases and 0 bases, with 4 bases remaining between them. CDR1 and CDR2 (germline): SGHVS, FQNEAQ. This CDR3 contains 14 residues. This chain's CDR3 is CASSSHSGANVLTF. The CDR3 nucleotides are TGTGCCAGCAGCTCCCACTCTGGGGCCAACGTCCTGACTTTC.

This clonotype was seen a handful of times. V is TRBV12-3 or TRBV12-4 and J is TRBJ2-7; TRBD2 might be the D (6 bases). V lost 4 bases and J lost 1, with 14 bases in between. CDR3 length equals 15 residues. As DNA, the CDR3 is TGTGCCAGCAGTTGGGTCCGGGGGAATTCCTACGAGCAGTACTTC. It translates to CASSWVRGNSYEQYF.

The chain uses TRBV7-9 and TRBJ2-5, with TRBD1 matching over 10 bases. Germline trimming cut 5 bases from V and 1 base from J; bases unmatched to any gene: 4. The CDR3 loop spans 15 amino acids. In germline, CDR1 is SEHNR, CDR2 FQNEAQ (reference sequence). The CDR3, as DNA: TGTGCCAGCAGCGACCGGGACAGGGGCCAAGAGACCCAGTACTTC. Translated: CASSDRDRGQETQYF.

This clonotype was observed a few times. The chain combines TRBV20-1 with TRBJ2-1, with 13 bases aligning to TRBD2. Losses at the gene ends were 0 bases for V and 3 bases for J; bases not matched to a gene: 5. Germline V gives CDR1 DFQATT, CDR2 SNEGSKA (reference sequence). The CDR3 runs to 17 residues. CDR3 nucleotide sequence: TGCAGTGCTAGAGATTTCGGGACTAGCGGGGACTACAATGAGCAGTTCTTC. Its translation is CSARDFGTSGDYNEQFF.

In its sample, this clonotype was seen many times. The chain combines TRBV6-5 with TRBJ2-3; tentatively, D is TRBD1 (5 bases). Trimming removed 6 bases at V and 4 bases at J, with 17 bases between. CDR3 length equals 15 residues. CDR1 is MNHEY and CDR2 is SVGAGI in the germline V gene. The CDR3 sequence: CASSFGHTTADTQYF. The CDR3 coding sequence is TGTGCCAGCAGCTTTGGACATACCACCGCAGATACGCAGTATTTT.

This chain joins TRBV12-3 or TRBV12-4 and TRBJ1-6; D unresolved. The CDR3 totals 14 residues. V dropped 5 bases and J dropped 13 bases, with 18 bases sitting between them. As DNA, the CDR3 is TGTGCCAGCAGTCCAGGACCGCCGTACTGGCCCCTCCACTTT. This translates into CASSPGPPYWPLHF.

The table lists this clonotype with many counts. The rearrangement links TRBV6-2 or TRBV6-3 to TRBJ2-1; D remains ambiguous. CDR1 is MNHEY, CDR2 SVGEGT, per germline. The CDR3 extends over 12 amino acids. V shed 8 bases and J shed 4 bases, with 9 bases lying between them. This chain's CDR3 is CASETTYNEQFF. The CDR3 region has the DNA TGTGCCAGCGAGACCACGTACAATGAGCAGTTCTTC.

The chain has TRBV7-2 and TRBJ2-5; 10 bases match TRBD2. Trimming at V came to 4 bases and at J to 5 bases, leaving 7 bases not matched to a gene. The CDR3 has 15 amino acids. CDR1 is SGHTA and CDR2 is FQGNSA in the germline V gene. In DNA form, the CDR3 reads TGTGCCAGCAGCTGGGGTAGCGGGGGGTCGGAGACCCAGTACTTC. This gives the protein CASSWGSGGSETQYF.

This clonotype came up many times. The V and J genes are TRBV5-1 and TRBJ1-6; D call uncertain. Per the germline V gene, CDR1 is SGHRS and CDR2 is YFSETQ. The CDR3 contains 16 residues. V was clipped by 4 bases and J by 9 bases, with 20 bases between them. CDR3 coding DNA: TGCGCCAGCAGCCTGGAGAGCCGGGTTTCCACTTCACCCCTCCACTTT. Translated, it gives CASSLESRVSTSPLHF.

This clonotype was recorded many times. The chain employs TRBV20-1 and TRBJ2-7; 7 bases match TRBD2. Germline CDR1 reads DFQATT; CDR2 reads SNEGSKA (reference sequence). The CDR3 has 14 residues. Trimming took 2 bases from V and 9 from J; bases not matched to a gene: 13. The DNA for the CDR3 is TGCAGTGCTAGAAGAGCCGGGAGGTTTGTAGGGCAGTACGTC. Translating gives CSARRAGRFVGQYV.

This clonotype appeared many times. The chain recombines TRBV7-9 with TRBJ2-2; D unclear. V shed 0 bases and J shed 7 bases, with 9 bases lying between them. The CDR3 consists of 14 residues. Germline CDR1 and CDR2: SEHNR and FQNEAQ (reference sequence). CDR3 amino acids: CASSLASVVGELFF. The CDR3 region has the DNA TGTGCCAGCAGCTTAGCGAGCGTCGTCGGGGAGCTGTTTTTT.

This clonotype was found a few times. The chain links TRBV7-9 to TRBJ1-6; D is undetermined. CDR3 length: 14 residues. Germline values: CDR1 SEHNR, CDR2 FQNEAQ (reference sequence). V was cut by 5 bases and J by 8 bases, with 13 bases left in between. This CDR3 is CASSRTEYYSPLHF. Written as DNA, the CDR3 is TGTGCCAGCAGCAGAACGGAGTACTATTCACCCCTCCACTTT.

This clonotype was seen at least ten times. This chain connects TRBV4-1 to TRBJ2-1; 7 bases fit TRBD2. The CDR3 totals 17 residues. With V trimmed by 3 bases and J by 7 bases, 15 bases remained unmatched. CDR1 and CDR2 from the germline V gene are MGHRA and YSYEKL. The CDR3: CASSHPGGGVKVNEQFF. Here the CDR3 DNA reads TGCGCCAGCAGCCACCCGGGCGGGGGTGTAAAGGTGAATGAGCAGTTCTTC.

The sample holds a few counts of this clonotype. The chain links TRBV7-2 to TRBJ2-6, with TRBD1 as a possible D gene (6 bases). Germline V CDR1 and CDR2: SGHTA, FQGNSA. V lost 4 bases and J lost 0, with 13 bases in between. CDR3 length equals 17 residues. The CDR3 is CASSYRAGASGANVLTF. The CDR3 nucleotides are TGTGCCAGCAGCTACAGGGCCGGTGCCTCTGGGGCCAACGTCCTGACTTTC. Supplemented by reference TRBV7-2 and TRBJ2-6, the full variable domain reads GAGVSQSPSNKVTEKGKDVELRCDPISGHTALYWYRQSLGQGLEFLIYFQGNSAPDKSGLPSDRFSAERTGGSVSTLTIQRTQQEDSAVYLCASSYRAGASGANVLTFGAGSRLTVL.

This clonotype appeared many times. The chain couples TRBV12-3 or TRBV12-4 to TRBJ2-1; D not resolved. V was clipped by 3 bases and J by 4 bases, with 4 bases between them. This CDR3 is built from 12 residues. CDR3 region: CASSFVYNEQFF. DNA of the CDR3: TGTGCCAGCAGTTTCGTATACAATGAGCAGTTCTTC.

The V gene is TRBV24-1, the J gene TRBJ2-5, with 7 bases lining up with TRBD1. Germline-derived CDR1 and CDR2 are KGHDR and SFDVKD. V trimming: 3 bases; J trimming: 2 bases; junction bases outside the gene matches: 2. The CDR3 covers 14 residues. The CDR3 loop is CATSDPTGQETQYF. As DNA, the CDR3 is TGTGCCACCAGTGATCCGACAGGGCAAGAGACCCAGTACTTC.

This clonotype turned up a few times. The CDR3 coding sequence is TGCAGTGCTAGGCGGGGGACGGCCATGAACACTGAAGCTTTCTTT. As protein: CSARRGTAMNTEAFF. The genes are TRBV20-1 and TRBJ1-1; D is possibly TRBD1 (5 bases). The germline V gene encodes CDR1 DFQATT and CDR2 SNEGSKA (reference sequence). The V end was cut by 3 bases, the J end by 0 bases, with 14 bases between. The CDR3 sequence is 15 residues long.

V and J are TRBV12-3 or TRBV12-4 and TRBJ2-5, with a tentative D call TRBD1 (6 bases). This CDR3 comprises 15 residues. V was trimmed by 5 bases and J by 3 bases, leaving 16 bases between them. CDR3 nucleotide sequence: TGTGCCAGCAGTCCCTGGCAGGCAGGGGAAGAGACCCAGTACTTC. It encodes CASSPWQAGEETQYF.

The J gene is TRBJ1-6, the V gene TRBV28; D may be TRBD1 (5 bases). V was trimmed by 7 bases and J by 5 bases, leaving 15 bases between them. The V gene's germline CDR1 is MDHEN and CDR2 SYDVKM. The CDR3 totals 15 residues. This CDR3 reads CASTPRGGDNSPLHF. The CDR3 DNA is TGTGCCAGCACCCCCCGCGGGGGAGATAATTCACCCCTCCACTTT.

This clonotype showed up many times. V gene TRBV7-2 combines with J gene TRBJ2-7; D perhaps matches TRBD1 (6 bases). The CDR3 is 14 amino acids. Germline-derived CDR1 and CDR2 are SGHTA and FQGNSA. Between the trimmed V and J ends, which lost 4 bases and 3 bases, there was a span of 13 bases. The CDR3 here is CASSSSGHLYEQYV. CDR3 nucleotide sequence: TGTGCCAGCAGCTCCTCGGGACACCTCTACGAGCAGTACGTC.

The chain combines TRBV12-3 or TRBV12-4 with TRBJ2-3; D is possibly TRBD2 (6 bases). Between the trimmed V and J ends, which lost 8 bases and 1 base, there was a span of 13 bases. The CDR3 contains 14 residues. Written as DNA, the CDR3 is TGTGCCAGCTGGAGCGGGTTGCGCACAGATACGCAGTATTTT. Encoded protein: CASWSGLRTDTQYF.